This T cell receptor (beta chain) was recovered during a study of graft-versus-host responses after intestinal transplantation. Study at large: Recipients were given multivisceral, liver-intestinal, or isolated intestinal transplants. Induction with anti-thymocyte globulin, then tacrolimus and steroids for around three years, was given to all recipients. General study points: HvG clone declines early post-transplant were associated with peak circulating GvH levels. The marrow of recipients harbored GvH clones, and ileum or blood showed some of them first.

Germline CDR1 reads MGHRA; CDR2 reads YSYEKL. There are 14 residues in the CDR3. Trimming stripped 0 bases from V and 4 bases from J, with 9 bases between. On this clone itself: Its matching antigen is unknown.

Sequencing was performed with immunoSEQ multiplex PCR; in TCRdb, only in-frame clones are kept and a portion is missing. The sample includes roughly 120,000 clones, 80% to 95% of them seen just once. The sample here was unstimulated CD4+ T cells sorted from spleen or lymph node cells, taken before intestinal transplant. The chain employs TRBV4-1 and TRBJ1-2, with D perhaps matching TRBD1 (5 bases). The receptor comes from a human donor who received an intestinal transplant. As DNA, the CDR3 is TGCGCCAGCAGCCAAGATAGGGGCAGCTATGGCTACACCTTC. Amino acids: CASSQDRGSYGYTF.